Sequencing of this T cell receptor beta chain was carried out in a study of blood T cell repertoires in COVID-19. At the level of the study: Samples taken during acute and convalescent COVID-19 were collected in the United States, Italy and Spain. In each case, the material was cDNA or gDNA derived from T cells, B-cell-depleted T cells, or PBMCs.

Some clones are missing from TCRdb's copy, which holds only in-frame ones; the method was immunoSEQ multiplex PCR. Of approximately 190,000 clones listed, around 85% are singletons. CDR3 length: 13 amino acids. V lost 5 bases and J 4 bases, leaving 10 bases between the germline ends. CDR1 and CDR2 from the germline V gene are SEHNR and FQNEAQ (reference sequence). This clone was counted a single time. This sequence was found in a man aged 65 to 79 with active or convalescent COVID-19. The rearrangement links TRBV7-9 to TRBJ2-3, with D perhaps matching TRBD2 (5 bases). Sequenced input: peripheral blood. Here the CDR3 DNA reads TGTGCCAGCAGCCGAACCGGGGCAGATACGCAGTATTTT. Translation gives CASSRTGADTQYF.